The text below deals with one TCR beta chain. Its antigen is not identified. The ends lost 5 bases at V and 9 bases at J; junction bases unmatched: 13. CDR3 size: 15 residues. Germline V gives CDR1 SGHTA, CDR2 FQGNSA. Of the isolated RNA, all was reverse transcribed, and so the sequenced material was expressed TCRB transcripts. The table came from immunoSEQ multiplex PCR; TCRdb's copy has only in-frame clones and leaves some out. This sample yields about 340,000 clones, of which approximately 13% are seen a single time; about 0.015% belongs to the top ten. The data derive from a study of beta chain features in type 1 diabetes. Study-level results: TCRB CDR3s were moderately but significantly shorter in Type 1 diabetes patients in all four CD4+ subsets.

Cells sorted by CD45RO/CCR7/CD25/CD127/CD95/CD27 comprised CD4+ naive, central memory, regulatory and stem cell-like memory cells. The V gene is TRBV7-2, the J gene TRBJ2-1, with 7 positions matching TRBD2. The receptor's source is a woman in her late teens or twenties with type 1 diabetes. Sequenced: naive CD4+ T cells from blood. The CDR3 region has the DNA TGTGCCAGCAGCCTCCAGAGGGAGGGCCTCTCTGAGCAGTTCTTC. This translates into CASSLQREGLSEQFF. Together with reference TRBV7-2 and TRBJ2-1, the CDR3 gives the full variable domain: GAGVSQSPSNKVTEKGKDVELRCDPISGHTALYWYRQSLGQGLEFLIYFQGNSAPDKSGLPSDRFSAERTGGSVSTLTIQRTQQEDSAVYLCASSLQREGLSEQFFGPGTRLTVL.